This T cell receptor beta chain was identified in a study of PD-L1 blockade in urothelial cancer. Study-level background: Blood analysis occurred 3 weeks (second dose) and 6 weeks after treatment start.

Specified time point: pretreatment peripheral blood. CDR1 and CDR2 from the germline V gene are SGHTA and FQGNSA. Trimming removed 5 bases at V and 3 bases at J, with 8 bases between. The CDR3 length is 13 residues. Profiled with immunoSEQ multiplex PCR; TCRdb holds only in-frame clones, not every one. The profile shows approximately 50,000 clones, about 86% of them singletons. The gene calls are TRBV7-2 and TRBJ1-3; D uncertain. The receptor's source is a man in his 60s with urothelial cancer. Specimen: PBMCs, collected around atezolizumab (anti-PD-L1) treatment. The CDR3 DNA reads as TGTGCCAGCAGCCCCTTAGTTGGAAACACCATATATTTT. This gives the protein CASSPLVGNTIYF.